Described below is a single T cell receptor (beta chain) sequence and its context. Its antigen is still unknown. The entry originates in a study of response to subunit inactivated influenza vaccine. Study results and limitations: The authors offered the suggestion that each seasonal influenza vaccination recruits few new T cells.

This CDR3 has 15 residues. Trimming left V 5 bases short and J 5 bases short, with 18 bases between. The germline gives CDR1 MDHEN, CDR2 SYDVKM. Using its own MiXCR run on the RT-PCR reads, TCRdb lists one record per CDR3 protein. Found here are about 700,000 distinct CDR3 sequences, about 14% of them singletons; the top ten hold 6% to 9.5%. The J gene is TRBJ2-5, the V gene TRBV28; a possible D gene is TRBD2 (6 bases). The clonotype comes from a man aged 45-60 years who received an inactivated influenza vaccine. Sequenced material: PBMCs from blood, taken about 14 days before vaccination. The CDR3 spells CASSTVGGERETQYF. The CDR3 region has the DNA TGTGCCAGCAGTACAGTGGGGGGAGAACGGGAGACCCAGTACTTC. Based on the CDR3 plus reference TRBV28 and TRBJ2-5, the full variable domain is DVKVTQSSRYLVKRTGEKVFLECVQDMDHENMFWYRQDPGLGLRLIYFSYDVKMKEKGDIPEGYSVSREKKERFSLILESASTNQTSMYLCASSTVGGERETQYFGPGTRLLVL.